This T cell receptor beta chain emerged from a study of blood T cells in healthy people across ages. PCR was performed a second time for about 6 to 11 cycles using a sample-barcoded 5' primer and a J-beta primer mix. Each CDR3 protein gets one entry after TCRdb re-called the 5' RACE reads with MiXCR. The data show roughly 1,300,000 distinct CDR3 sequences, 45% to 70% seen once. Total RNA extraction produced at least 5 micrograms (per sample) for the study. V was shortened by 5 bases and J by 2 bases, with 9 bases between the two germline ends. The CDR3 is 13 residues long. Germline assignment: CDR1 LNHDA and CDR2 SQIVND (reference sequence).

This receptor was taken from a man between 18 and 29 years old in good health. Sequenced sample: blood. The rearrangement links TRBV19 to TRBJ2-5; D might be TRBD1 (6 bases). CDR3 in amino acids: CASSGDNQETQYF. The CDR3 nucleotides read TGTGCCAGTAGTGGGGACAATCAAGAGACCCAGTACTTC.